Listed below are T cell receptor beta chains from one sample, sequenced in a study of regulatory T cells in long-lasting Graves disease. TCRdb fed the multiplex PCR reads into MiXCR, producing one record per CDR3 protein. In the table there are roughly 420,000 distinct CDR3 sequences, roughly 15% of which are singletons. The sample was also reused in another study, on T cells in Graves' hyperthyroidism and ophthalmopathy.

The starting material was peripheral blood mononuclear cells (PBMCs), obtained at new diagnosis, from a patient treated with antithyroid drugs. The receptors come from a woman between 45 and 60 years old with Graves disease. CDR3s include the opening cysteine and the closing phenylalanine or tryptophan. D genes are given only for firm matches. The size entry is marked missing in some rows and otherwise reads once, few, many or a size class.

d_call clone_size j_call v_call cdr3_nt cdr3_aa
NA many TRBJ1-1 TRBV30 TGTGCCTGGAGGGCCTTTGGCACTGAAGCTTTCTTT CAWRAFGTEAFF
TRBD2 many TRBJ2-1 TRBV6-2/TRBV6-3 TGTGCCAGCAGTTACTCCGGGACTAGCGGGGGCCAAGAGCAGTTCTTC CASSYSGTSGGQEQFF
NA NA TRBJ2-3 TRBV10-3 TGTGCCATCAGTCCAAGCTCGGGCGACACAGATACGCAGTATTTT CAISPSSGDTDTQYF
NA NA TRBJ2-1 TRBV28 TGTGCCAGCCCCCCAAGCGCTGAGCTAGCGAGCTTCAATGAGCAGTTCTTC CASPPSAELASFNEQFF
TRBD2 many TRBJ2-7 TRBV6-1 TGTGCCAGCAGCCCCACGGACGCGGGAGGTCGGTACGAGCAGTACTTC CASSPTDAGGRYEQYF
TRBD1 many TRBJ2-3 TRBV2 TGTGCCAGCAAGGACAGGATTAGCACAGATACGCAGTATTTT CASKDRISTDTQYF
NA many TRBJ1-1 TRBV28 TGTGCCAGCAGCTTAGGGGGGCACACTGAAGCTTTCTTT CASSLGGHTEAFF
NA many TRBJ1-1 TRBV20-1 TGCAGTGCTAGAGATCCTCGGAGGGGGGGGGCGGGAACTGAAGCTTTCTTT CSARDPRRGGAGTEAFF
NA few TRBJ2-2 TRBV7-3 TGTGCCAGCAGCTCCGGTACCGGGGAGCTGTTTTTT CASSSGTGELFF
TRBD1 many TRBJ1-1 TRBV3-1 TGTGCCAGCAGCCAAGACGGACAGGGGCCGTACTTCAACACTGAAGCTTTCTTT CASSQDGQGPYFNTEAFF
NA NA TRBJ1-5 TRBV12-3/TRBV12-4 TGTGCCAGCAGTTTACTATATCAGCCCCAGCATTTT CASSLLYQPQHF
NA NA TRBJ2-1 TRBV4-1 TGCGCCAGCAGCCAAGAAAGGGTCGCCTCCCACAATGAGCAGTTCTTC CASSQERVASHNEQFF
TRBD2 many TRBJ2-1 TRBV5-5 TGTGCCAGCAGCATAGGGACTAGCCCCAATGAGCAGTTCTTC CASSIGTSPNEQFF
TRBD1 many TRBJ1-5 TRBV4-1 TGCGCCAGCAGCCAAGATAAGGACAGGGTAAATCAGCCCCAGCATTTT CASSQDKDRVNQPQHF
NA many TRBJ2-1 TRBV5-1 TGCGCCAGCAGCACGGACGGAAACAATGAGCAGTTCTTC CASSTDGNNEQFF
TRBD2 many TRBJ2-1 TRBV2 TGTGCCAGCGGGCTCGGGAGGGTAGTCGATGAGCAGTTCTTC CASGLGRVVDEQFF
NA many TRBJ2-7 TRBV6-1 TGTGCCAGCAGCAGTGGCGGGGACGGGCCTGAGGTCGAGCAGTACTTC CASSSGGDGPEVEQYF
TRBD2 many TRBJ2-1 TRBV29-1 TGCAGCGTTGAAGCCCGCCGGGGAGCGGGAGGGAGTGAGCAGTTCTTC CSVEARRGAGGSEQFF
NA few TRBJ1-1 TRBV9 TGTGCCAGCAGCGTAGCTCTAGGGCGGACTGAAGCTTTCTTT CASSVALGRTEAFF
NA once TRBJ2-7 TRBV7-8 TGTGCCAGCAGCTTAACTGTGGAGGCAGCCCCCCTGTGGGAGCAGTACTTC CASSLTVEAAPLWEQYF
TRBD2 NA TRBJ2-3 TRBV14 TGTGCCAGCAGCCTTACGCTCGGGACTAGCGGGAGGATAGTCACAGATACGCAGTATTTT CASSLTLGTSGRIVTDTQYF
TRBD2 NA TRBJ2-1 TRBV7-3 TGTGCCAGCAGCTCGACGGGACTAGCGGGATCCAATGAGCAGTTCTTC CASSSTGLAGSNEQFF
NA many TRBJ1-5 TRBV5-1 TGCGCCAGCAGCTTGTTGCCGGGCCTAGGCCAGCCCCAGCATTTT CASSLLPGLGQPQHF
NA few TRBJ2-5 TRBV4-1 TGCGCCAGCAGCCTCGAGCTAGCCGGTGGGTCAGAGACCCAGTACTTC CASSLELAGGSETQYF
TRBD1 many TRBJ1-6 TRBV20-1 TGCAGTGCCCTGGGACAGGGGGGGAATTCACCCCTCCACTTT CSALGQGGNSPLHF
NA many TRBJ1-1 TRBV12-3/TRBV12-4 TGTGCCAGCAGTTTAGCTGAGGTAGGCGCTGAAGCTTTCTTT CASSLAEVGAEAFF
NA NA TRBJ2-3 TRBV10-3 TGTGCCATCAGTGAGCGGCCAACCACTAGCACAGATACGCAGTATTTT CAISERPTTSTDTQYF
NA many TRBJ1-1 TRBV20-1 TGCAGTGCTAGACCGGAGGGGAACACTGAAGCTTTCTTT CSARPEGNTEAFF
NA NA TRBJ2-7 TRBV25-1 TGTGCCAGCAGTGGGTCCCAGGGGACACGCAACTCCTACGAGCAGTACTTC CASSGSQGTRNSYEQYF
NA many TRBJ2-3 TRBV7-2 TGTGCCAGCAGCTTTAACCCGGGTACGGGTTTAGATACGCAGTATTTT CASSFNPGTGLDTQYF
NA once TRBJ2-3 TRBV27 TGTGCCAGCAGTTTAAATAGGCGAGACACAGATACGCAGTATTTT CASSLNRRDTDTQYF
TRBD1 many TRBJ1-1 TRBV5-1 TGCGCCAGCAGCTTAGGACAGGATGTCTCTGAAGCTTTCTTT CASSLGQDVSEAFF
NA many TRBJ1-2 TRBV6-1 TGTGCCAGCAGTACTACGGGGGGGAATGGCTACACCTTC CASSTTGGNGYTF
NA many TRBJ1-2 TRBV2 TGTGCCAGCAGTGACGGCACTTACTATGGCTACACCTTC CASSDGTYYGYTF
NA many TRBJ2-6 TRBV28 TGTGCCAGCAAGGGCGCCAGAACCTACGTGGGGGCCAACGTCCTGACTTTC CASKGARTYVGANVLTF
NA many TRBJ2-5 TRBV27 TGTGCCAGCAGCTCCCCCGGGAGCCAAGAGACCCAGTACTTC CASSSPGSQETQYF